Each of the 25 T cell receptor beta chains below was sequenced from the same sample in a study of T-cell memory formation after mild COVID-19. TCRdb reprocessed the 5' RACE reads via MiXCR and lists one record per CDR3 protein. The table records under 300,000 distinct CDR3 sequences, around 10% of them present only once. The sample was PBMCs or a T cell subset sorted from them (not recorded which). The receptors shown here come from a young man who had mild COVID-19 (a few samples of this study predate the infection). Cell type and time point are not known.

A few counts support this clonotype. The V gene is TRBV3-1, the J gene TRBJ2-1, with D perhaps matching TRBD1 (5 bases). In germline, CDR1 is LGHDT, CDR2 YNNKEL (reference sequence). This CDR3 has 14 amino acids. V was trimmed by 3 bases and J by 12 bases, leaving 18 bases between them. The CDR3 DNA reads TGTGCCAGCAGCCAGGCCATTGACAGTTTATGGCAGTTCTTC. Translation: CASSQAIDSLWQFF.

The V gene is TRBV3-1, the J gene TRBJ1-1; D is undetermined. Germline assignment: CDR1 LGHDT and CDR2 YNNKEL (reference sequence). The CDR3 spans 14 residues. Deletions cut 2 bases from V and 6 bases from J, with 13 bases between. This CDR3 reads CASSQPGRVPEAFF. CDR3 DNA sequence: TGTGCCAGCAGCCAACCGGGAAGGGTGCCTGAAGCTTTCTTT.

This clonotype has more than one count but fewer than ten. This chain joins TRBV7-2 and TRBJ2-7; TRBD2 is a possible D gene (5 bases). Germline values: CDR1 SGHTA, CDR2 FQGNSA. The V and J ends lost 1 base and 2 bases respectively, with 15 bases between them. The CDR3 runs 16 residues. CDR3 amino acids: CASSLVWSWGAYEQYV. CDR3 sequence (DNA): TGTGCCAGCAGCTTAGTTTGGAGTTGGGGAGCCTACGAGCAGTACGTC.

The V call is TRBV5-1, the J call TRBJ2-1; D gene uncertain. CDR3 length: 14 amino acids. In germline, CDR1 is SGHRS, CDR2 YFSETQ. V was shortened by 0 bases and J by 8 bases, with 12 bases between the two germline ends. The CDR3 DNA reads as TGCGCCAGCAGCTTGGCCGTGGTGTCCGATGAGCAGTTCTTC. Its protein is CASSLAVVSDEQFF.

The V gene is TRBV5-1, the J gene TRBJ1-1; D might be TRBD1 (6 bases). The CDR3 runs 13 residues. V was shortened by 3 bases and J by 7 bases, with 13 bases between the two germline ends. The germline CDR1 and CDR2 sequences are SGHRS and YFSETQ. Written as DNA, the CDR3 is TGCGCCAGCAGCTCCAGGGGATTTGGTGAAGCTTTCTTT. Amino acids: CASSSRGFGEAFF.

This clonotype has at least ten counts. The genes are TRBV7-8 and TRBJ2-3, with 9 bases matching TRBD2. V was pared by 6 bases and J by 7 bases, with 11 bases of the junction left unmatched. The CDR3 loop spans 15 amino acids. Germline CDR1 SGHVS, CDR2 FQNEAQ. CDR3 protein: CASSAYGGGAHTQYF. DNA for the CDR3: TGTGCCAGCAGTGCCTATGGCGGGGGGGCACATACGCAGTATTTT.

The J gene is TRBJ2-4, the V gene TRBV5-1; possibly TRBD1 for D (5 bases). V lost 0 bases and J lost 1, with 8 bases in between. Germline values: CDR1 SGHRS, CDR2 YFSETQ. This CDR3 has 15 residues. In nucleotides, the CDR3 is TGCGCCAGCAGCTTGGAACCAGGGGCCAAAAACATTCAGTACTTC. This gives the protein CASSLEPGAKNIQYF. The variable domain in full, with the rest retrieved from reference TRBV5-1 and TRBJ2-4, is KAGVTQTPRYLIKTRGQQVTLSCSPISGHRSVSWYQQTPGQGLQFLFEYFSETQRNKGNFPGRFSGRQFSNSRSEMNVSTLELGDSALYLCASSLEPGAKNIQYFGAGTRLSVL.

Many counts were recorded for this clonotype. This chain uses TRBV7-6 with TRBJ1-4; D perhaps matches TRBD1 (6 bases). CDR1 and CDR2 from the germline V gene are SGHVS and FNYEAQ. The CDR3 totals 14 residues. With 5 bases removed from V and 8 bases from J, the gap between germline ends came to 15 bases. DNA for the CDR3: TGTGCCAGCAGCCCCGCGCGGGGGCGCGAAAAACTGTTTTTT. Residues: CASSPARGREKLFF.

This chain connects TRBV30 to TRBJ1-1, with a weak D call TRBD1 (6 bases). The CDR3 contains 13 residues. Germline V lookup: CDR1 GTSNPN, CDR2 SVGIG (reference sequence). The V end was cut by 4 bases, the J end by 5 bases, with 14 bases between. The CDR3 sequence is CAWTGDGDTEAFF. The CDR3 DNA reads TGTGCCTGGACAGGGGACGGAGATACTGAAGCTTTCTTT.

The chain joins TRBV12-3 or TRBV12-4 to TRBJ2-7, with 8 bases lining up with TRBD1. The CDR3 is 13 residues long. J gave up 4 bases and V 7 bases, and 6 bases lay outside the gene matches. The CDR3 region is CASTSDRAYEQYF. The CDR3 region has the DNA TGTGCCAGCACCTCGGACAGGGCATACGAGCAGTACTTC.

The rearrangement uses TRBV4-2 and TRBJ2-5, with a weak D call TRBD1 (5 bases). Deletions cut 0 bases from V and 2 bases from J, with 16 bases between. Germline CDR1 reads LGHNA; CDR2 reads YNFKEQ. CDR3 length: 17 residues. As DNA, the CDR3 is TGTGCCAGCAGCCAAGACATGGGTAGGGGTAGGCAAGAGACCCAGTACTTC. This encodes CASSQDMGRGRQETQYF.

This clonotype has a count of ten or more. The V call is TRBV23-1, the J call TRBJ1-4; D is unclear. TRBV23-1 is annotated as an ORF whose role is uncertain. The CDR3 is 9 amino acids. Trimming removed 5 bases at V and 8 bases at J, with 0 bases between. CDR3 amino acids: CASSEKLFF. The CDR3 coding sequence is TGCGCCAGCAGTGAAAAACTGTTTTTT.

V and J are TRBV20-1 and TRBJ1-2, with D maybe TRBD1 (5 bases). The CDR3 runs 13 residues. The germline gives CDR1 DFQATT, CDR2 SNEGSKA (reference sequence). Trimming took 0 bases from V and 1 from J, leaving 6 bases between them. CDR3 coding DNA: TGCAGTGCTAGAGAAAGGGGTAACTATGGCTACACCTTC. The encoded protein is CSARERGNYGYTF.

This clonotype was seen a few times. V usage is TRBV6-5 and J usage is TRBJ1-5; tentatively, D is TRBD1 (5 bases). CDR3 length equals 15 residues. Trimming removed 6 bases at V and 5 bases at J, with 17 bases between. The V gene's germline CDR1 is MNHEY and CDR2 SVGAGI. The CDR3 loop reads CASSRWQGVDQPQHF. The CDR3 bases are TGTGCCAGCAGCCGATGGCAGGGAGTGGATCAGCCCCAGCATTTT.

J is TRBJ1-2 and V is TRBV6-1; D unresolved. The germline V gene encodes CDR1 MNHNS and CDR2 SASEGT. The V gene lost 0 bases and the J gene lost 4 bases, with 6 bases spanning the gap. CDR3 length equals 13 residues. The CDR3 bases are TGTGCCAGCAGTGAAGCGCTTAGCTATGGCTACACCTTC. Encoded protein: CASSEALSYGYTF.

The chain recombines TRBV7-9 with TRBJ2-4; TRBD2 matches at 9 bases. This CDR3 spans 15 amino acids. CDR1 SEHNR and CDR2 FQNEAQ come from the germline V gene (reference sequence). V was pared by 7 bases and J by 5 bases, with 9 bases of the junction left unmatched. The CDR3 here is CASTPLRLAENIQYF. CDR3 DNA sequence: TGTGCCAGCACCCCTCTTAGACTAGCGGAAAACATTCAGTACTTC.

This clonotype was seen a few times. J is TRBJ1-2 and V is TRBV6-5, with D uncertain. V lost 2 bases and J lost 6, with 19 bases in between. Germline CDR1 reads MNHEY; CDR2 reads SVGAGI. This CDR3 is built from 16 residues. CDR3: CASSYRSSGPLDGYTF. The CDR3 region has the DNA TGTGCCAGCAGTTACAGGTCGTCAGGCCCCCTGGATGGCTACACCTTC.

This clonotype was seen a handful of times. The chain combines TRBV20-1 with TRBJ1-3; D is unclear. Trimming took 5 bases from V and 0 from J, leaving 11 bases between them. Germline CDR1 is DFQATT and CDR2 is SNEGSKA (reference sequence). The CDR3 is made up of 14 amino acids. The CDR3 region has the DNA TGCAGTGCTTACCACCCCCGCTCTGGAAACACCATATATTTT. Amino acids: CSAYHPRSGNTIYF.

This clonotype has only a few counts. The chain combines TRBV7-9 with TRBJ2-1, with 9 bases that match TRBD2. The CDR3 sequence is 16 residues long. Germline V gives CDR1 SEHNR, CDR2 FQNEAQ (reference sequence). The J segment lost 4 bases and the V segment lost 5 bases, leaving 9 bases of the junction unmatched. DNA for the CDR3: TGTGCCAGCAGCCTACCCGGCGGGGGGGCTTACAATGAGCAGTTCTTC. Protein: CASSLPGGGAYNEQFF.

This clonotype was observed a few times. The chain carries TRBV7-9 and TRBJ1-1; D may be TRBD1 (5 bases). Germline lookup yields CDR1 SEHNR and CDR2 FQNEAQ (reference sequence). V gave up 7 bases and J gave up 5 bases, with 17 bases separating them. This CDR3 contains 14 residues. The CDR3 DNA follows: TGTGCCAGCACCCCAGGCAGGGTGGAAACTGAAGCTTTCTTT. Protein: CASTPGRVETEAFF. Full variable domain (outside the CDR3, taken from reference TRBV7-9 and TRBJ1-1): DTGVSQNPRHKITKRGQNVTFRCDPISEHNRLYWYRQTLGQGPEFLTYFQNEAQLEKSRLLSDRFSAERPKGSFSTLEIQRTEQGDSAMYLCASTPGRVETEAFFGQGTRLTVV.

This clonotype was seen a handful of times. The chain uses TRBV7-2 and TRBJ2-7, with 8 bases that match TRBD1. Germline loops: CDR1 SGHTA, CDR2 FQGNSA. The V gene end was trimmed by 5 bases and the J gene end by 3 bases; junction bases not matched to a gene: 6. The CDR3 consists of 14 residues. In nucleotides, the CDR3 is TGTGCCAGCAGCCCGGACAGGGTGCGCTACGAGCAGTACTTC. Translated: CASSPDRVRYEQYF.

This clonotype was recorded many times. The chain joins TRBV5-1 to TRBJ2-2; 7 bases agree with TRBD1. This CDR3 region has 15 residues. From germline, CDR1 is SGHRS and CDR2 YFSETQ. V trimming: 3 bases; J trimming: 2 bases; junction bases outside the gene matches: 4. CDR3 in amino acids: CASSSQGPNTGELFF. DNA for the CDR3: TGCGCCAGCAGCTCACAGGGGCCTAACACCGGGGAGCTGTTTTTT.

This clonotype was seen a few times. The chain links TRBV6-6 to TRBJ1-1, with a possible D match to TRBD1 (6 bases). Deletions cut 4 bases from V and 0 bases from J, with 9 bases between. The germline CDR1 and CDR2 sequences are MNHNY and SVGAGI (reference sequence). The CDR3 is 14 amino acids. This CDR3 is CASSSRGMNTEAFF. CDR3 DNA: TGTGCCAGCAGTTCTAGGGGGATGAACACTGAAGCTTTCTTT.

The V call is TRBV6-2 or TRBV6-3, the J call TRBJ2-7, with D maybe TRBD2 (6 bases). Per the germline V gene, CDR1 is MNHEY and CDR2 is SVGEGT. With 6 bases removed from V and 3 bases from J, the gap between germline ends came to 12 bases. The CDR3 consists of 13 residues. CDR3 nucleotide sequence: TGTGCCAGCAGAGAAGCGGGTCACTACGAGCAGTACTTC. Amino acid sequence: CASREAGHYEQYF.

The chain carries TRBV6-2 or TRBV6-3 and TRBJ2-2, with TRBD2 matching 10 bases. Germline values: CDR1 MNHEY, CDR2 SVGEGT. This CDR3 comprises 18 residues. V dropped 5 bases and J dropped 4; count of bases not matched to a gene: 13. The CDR3: CASSPPSGGASPTGELFF. The CDR3 nucleotides are TGTGCCAGCAGTCCCCCAAGCGGGGGGGCCTCGCCCACCGGGGAGCTGTTTTTT.